Below are 14 T cell receptor beta chains sequenced from a single sample in a study of tumor-infiltrating lymphocytes in primary liver carcinoma. Researchers drew blood RNA from unsorted whole blood and extracted germline DNA as well. cDNA specific to TCR beta was made from 450 to 500 ng of total RNA, with a constant-region primer employed for priming. Researchers made the TCR beta libraries by running three nested multiplex PCR rounds with slightly modified ARM-PCR. TRBV1-TRBV30 forward primers paired with a C-beta reverse primer drove the first two PCR rounds, about 9 cycles each. Using its own MiXCR run on the multiplex PCR reads, TCRdb lists one record per CDR3 protein. Of approximately 300,000 distinct CDR3 sequences in the sample, 65% were seen once. The specimen was peripheral blood. These TCRs come from a man between 40 and 49 years old with primary liver carcinoma and hepatitis B virus infection.

This clonotype was counted at least ten times. This chain's CDR3 is CASSPGQGASTGELFF. The CDR3 region has the DNA TGTGCCAGCAGCCCGGGACAGGGGGCGAGCACCGGGGAGCTGTTTTTT. This rearrangement joins TRBV6-6 to TRBJ2-2, with TRBD1 identical over 12 bases. The CDR3 runs 16 residues. CDR1 and CDR2 from the germline V gene are MNHNY and SVGAGI (reference sequence). Trimming at V came to 6 bases and at J to 4 bases, leaving 6 bases not matched to a gene.

On this clonotype: A read error is possible here, since a much larger clone lies one base away. V and J are TRBV10-3 and TRBJ2-7, with TRBD2 identical over 12 bases. The CDR3 length is 15 residues. Germline CDR1 and CDR2: ENHRY and SYGVKD. CDR3 region: CTSSPGLAGSYEQYF. In DNA form, the CDR3 reads TGTACCAGCTCTCCGGGACTAGCGGGCTCCTACGAGCAGTACTTC.

As for this clonotype: A much larger clone differs by one base, so this may be a read error. CDR3 DNA: TGTGCCAGCAGCCAAGAACTAGTGGGAGTAGGTGGCTACGAGCAGTACTTC. Its protein product is CASSQELVGVGGYEQYF. The V gene is TRBV4-2, the J gene TRBJ2-7, with D maybe TRBD2 (5 bases). Trimming took off 0 bases at V and 3 bases at J, with 18 bases between the two ends. Germline loops: CDR1 LGHNA, CDR2 YNFKEQ. The CDR3 has 17 residues.

There are many counts of this clonotype. V gene TRBV29-1 combines with J gene TRBJ1-1, with D perhaps matching TRBD1 (6 bases). This CDR3 is 15 amino acids long. The germline V gene encodes CDR1 SQVTM and CDR2 ANQGSEA. V lost 1 base to trimming and J lost 4 bases, with 16 bases between them. The CDR3 sequence: CSVEGQGRWGTEAFF. For the CDR3, the DNA is TGCAGCGTTGAAGGTCAGGGGCGGTGGGGCACTGAAGCTTTCTTT.

The chain carries TRBV7-3 and TRBJ1-1; tentatively, D is TRBD1 (6 bases). Between the trimmed V and J ends, which lost 7 bases and 0 bases, there was a span of 12 bases. Germline V CDR1 and CDR2: SGHTA, FQGTGA. This CDR3 is 14 amino acids long. The CDR3 protein is CASKSGTLNTEAFF. CDR3 nucleotide sequence: TGTGCCAGCAAGAGCGGGACACTGAACACTGAAGCTTTCTTT.

The chain's CDR3 is CASSLGASGVSEEFF. CDR3 nucleotide sequence: TGTGCCAGCAGCTTAGGAGCTAGCGGAGTGAGTGAAGAGTTCTTC. V gene TRBV11-1 combines with J gene TRBJ2-1; 7 bases match TRBD2. With 1 base clipped from V and 14 bases from J, the junction kept 14 bases outside the gene matches. The length of the CDR3 is 15 residues. Per germline, CDR1 SGHAT and CDR2 FQDESV (reference sequence).

The V call is TRBV5-1, the J call TRBJ2-1, with D hard to call. This CDR3 spans 14 amino acids. V was clipped by 2 bases and J by 4 bases, with 10 bases between them. Per germline, CDR1 SGHRS and CDR2 YFSETQ. CDR3 residues: CASSLNSAYNEQFF. In DNA, the CDR3 is TGCGCCAGCAGCTTAAATTCGGCGTACAATGAGCAGTTCTTC.

V and J are TRBV6-6 and TRBJ2-1; 10 bases match TRBD2. The CDR3 has 17 residues. V gave up 4 bases and J gave up 2 bases; unmatched junction bases: 8. Germline CDR1 is MNHNY and CDR2 is SVGAGI (reference sequence). The CDR3 DNA sequence: TGTGCCAGCAGTTTCGCTGTAGCGGGAGGAACCTACAATGAGCAGTTCTTC. Amino acids: CASSFAVAGGTYNEQFF.

Remarks on this clonotype: A much bigger clone sits one base away, suggesting this may be a read error. The rearrangement joins TRBV29-1 to TRBJ1-2; D remains unclear. This CDR3 contains 11 residues. Trimming cost V 1 base and J 14 bases, with 14 bases left between them. Germline CDR1 and CDR2: SQVTM and ANQGSEA. The DNA of the CDR3 is TGCAGCGTTGAAGGTTACCTTACGGAAACCTTC. Encoded protein: CSVEGYLTETF.

On this clonotype: A single base separates this from a much larger clone, so it may be a read error. J is TRBJ2-3 and V is TRBV6-5; D is ambiguous. Deletions cut 2 bases from V and 6 bases from J, with 12 bases between. Germline CDR1 reads MNHEY; CDR2 reads SVGAGI. The CDR3 extends over 14 amino acids. CDR3 nucleotide sequence: TGTGCCAGCAGTTACGAGTTTTCATCGGATACGCAGTATTTT. Translated, it gives CASSYEFSSDTQYF.

A note on this clonotype: A read error may explain this, as a much larger clone is one base away. V and J are TRBV12-3 or TRBV12-4 and TRBJ2-7; 7 bases fit TRBD1. V lost 6 bases and J lost 2; bases outside the gene matches: 16. This CDR3 spans 17 amino acids. Here the CDR3 DNA reads TGTGCCAGCAGCAGAATAAAGACAGGGCTTCTCCCCTACGAGCAGTACTTC. It translates to CASSRIKTGLLPYEQYF.

This clonotype was seen a few times. This CDR3 is missing its conserved last phenylalanine or tryptophan, likely due to a read error. The chain employs TRBV11-1 and TRBJ2-7; the D gene is possibly TRBD2 (5 bases). Germline lookup yields CDR1 SGHAT and CDR2 FQDESV (reference sequence). CDR3 length equals 15 residues. V was cut by 1 base and J by 7 bases, with 17 bases left in between. The CDR3 nucleotides read TGTGCCAGCAGCTTAGAGGTTTCAGGTACGGGAGAGCAGTACTTA. It specifies CASSLEVSGTGEQYL.

This clonotype appeared a few times. At one of its ends the junction is not consistent with the germline gene, which may arise from a read error. The chain recombines TRBV5-1 with TRBJ2-2; possible D gene TRBD1, 6 bases. In germline, CDR1 is SGHRS, CDR2 YFSETQ. The length of the CDR3 is 15 residues. The CDR3 here is CASKRGGPNTGELFF. In DNA form, the CDR3 reads TGCGCCAGCAAACGAGGGGGACCGAATACCGGGGAGCTGTTTTTT.

The CDR3 nucleotides are TGCGCCAGCAGCTTGGCTTACGGACGGATATACGAGCAGTACTTC. It specifies CASSLAYGRIYEQYF. The gene calls are TRBV5-1 and TRBJ2-7, with no clear D. Trimming took off 0 bases at V and 4 bases at J, with 14 bases between the two ends. The germline V gene encodes CDR1 SGHRS and CDR2 YFSETQ. The CDR3 runs to 15 residues. Full variable domain (outside the CDR3, taken from reference TRBV5-1 and TRBJ2-7): KAGVTQTPRYLIKTRGQQVTLSCSPISGHRSVSWYQQTPGQGLQFLFEYFSETQRNKGNFPGRFSGRQFSNSRSEMNVSTLELGDSALYLCASSLAYGRIYEQYFGPGTRLTVT.